This T cell receptor beta chain was obtained from a study of blood T cells in healthy people across ages. Then a second PCR, running roughly 6 to 11 cycles, was carried out with a sample-barcoded 5' primer and a J-beta primer mix. TCRdb reanalysed the 5' RACE reads using MiXCR and keeps one entry per CDR3 protein. The table has 1.5 million to 1.9 million distinct CDR3 sequences, approximately 42% seen once. About this clonotype itself: Its cognate antigen is unknown.

Trimming removed 3 bases from V and 2 bases from J, with 10 bases in between. The CDR3 loop spans 15 amino acids. CDR1 LGHDT and CDR2 YNNKEL come from the germline V gene (reference sequence). Notes on the study in general: Estimates drawn from one million T cells were deemed to understate diversity.

This chain connects TRBV3-1 to TRBJ2-2; D tentatively reads TRBD1 or TRBD2 (5 bases each). The sequencing input was blood. This sequence originates from a woman aged 18-29 years in good health. This CDR3 reads CASSHYGGNTGELFF. The CDR3, as DNA: TGTGCCAGCAGCCATTATGGGGGAAACACCGGGGAGCTGTTTTTT.